Below, 29 T cell receptor beta chains from the same sample are listed, as sequenced in a study of cytomegalovirus exposure and HLA in healthy donors. Amplification used 60 Vbeta primers and 13 Jbeta primers. The repertoire was sequenced with immunoSEQ multiplex PCR; TCRdb's copy has only in-frame clones and lacks some. The profile shows some 130,000 clones, around 63% of them singletons. Sample: PBMCs. Receptor source: a human donor in good health.

The chain combines TRBV7-9 with TRBJ1-2, with D uncertain. The CDR3 loop spans 12 amino acids. V was shortened by 1 base and J by 8 bases, with 8 bases between the two germline ends. CDR1 and CDR2 (germline): SEHNR, FQNEAQ (reference sequence). CDR3 sequence reads: CASSLGGYGYTF. CDR3 DNA sequence: TGTGCCAGCAGCTTAGGCGGGTACGGCTACACCTTC.

J is TRBJ2-3 and V is TRBV6-5, with a tentative D call TRBD2 (6 bases). The CDR3 loop spans 13 amino acids. V gave up 9 bases and J gave up 4 bases, with 14 bases separating them. The V gene's germline CDR1 is MNHEY and CDR2 SVGAGI. This CDR3 is CASGAGSPDTQYF. In nucleotides, the CDR3 is TGTGCCAGTGGAGCGGGTTCCCCAGATACGCAGTATTTT.

V gene TRBV5-4 combines with J gene TRBJ2-5; TRBD2 might be the D (7 bases). In germline, CDR1 is SGHNT, CDR2 YYREEE (reference sequence). This CDR3 contains 14 residues. V was shortened by 1 base and J by 4 bases, with 11 bases between the two germline ends. DNA for the CDR3: TGTGCCAGCAGCTTGAGGGGGGGCGCAGAGACCCAGTACTTC. It specifies CASSLRGGAETQYF.

This chain uses TRBV29-1 with TRBJ1-2; D not resolved. Per the germline V gene, CDR1 is SQVTM and CDR2 is ANQGSEA. The ends were cut back, 1 base at V and 4 bases at J, with 7 bases in the middle. This CDR3 spans 12 amino acids. The CDR3 nucleotides are TGCAGCGTTGAAGTGGAGTCCTATGGCTACACCTTC. This gives the protein CSVEVESYGYTF.

The rearrangement uses TRBV7-3 and TRBJ2-1; TRBD2 aligns across 10 bases. The CDR3 is 20 residues long. After removal of 2 bases from V and 2 bases from J, the junction contained 15 bases not matched to a gene. Germline V gene lookup returns CDR1 SGHTA and CDR2 FQGTGA. As DNA, the CDR3 is TGTGCCAGCAGCTTAGGTCTAGCGGGAGACTTTTTCAGTGCCTACAATGAGCAGTTCTTC. It is translated as CASSLGLAGDFFSAYNEQFF.

The J gene is TRBJ2-7, the V gene TRBV11-2; 8 bases are a match to TRBD2. Germline CDR1 is SGHAT and CDR2 is FQNNGV. The CDR3 contains 14 residues. Trimming cost V 6 bases and J 0 bases; bases outside gene matches: 4. CDR3 protein: CASRRLARSYEQYF. The CDR3 nucleotides read TGTGCCAGCAGACGACTAGCGCGCTCCTACGAGCAGTACTTC.

The gene calls are TRBV11-2 and TRBJ2-4; 7 positions agree with TRBD1. Unmatched junction bases numbered 12, after V lost 2 bases and J lost 8 bases. The CDR3 has 16 residues. Germline V gene lookup returns CDR1 SGHAT and CDR2 FQNNGV. This chain's CDR3 is CASSLTHEGALDIQYF. Written as DNA, the CDR3 is TGTGCCAGCAGCTTAACCCACGAGGGGGCATTGGACATTCAGTACTTC.

This clone was found a few times. The chain links TRBV14 to TRBJ2-7; D might be TRBD2 (6 bases). This CDR3 contains 13 residues. V lost 4 bases and J 7 bases, leaving 14 bases between the germline ends. Germline V gene lookup returns CDR1 SGHDN and CDR2 FVKESK. The CDR3 sequence: CASSPDLAGEQYF. CDR3 nucleotide sequence: TGTGCCAGCAGCCCGGACCTGGCGGGGGAGCAGTACTTC.

This rearrangement joins TRBV18 to TRBJ2-1, with D tentatively TRBD1 (6 bases). Per germline, CDR1 KGHSH and CDR2 LQKENI. Trimming left V 0 bases short and J 4 bases short, with 13 bases between. CDR3 length: 16 residues. CDR3 sequence (DNA): TGTGCCAGCTCACCACCTCAAAGGGGGTTATACAATGAGCAGTTCTTC. Encoded protein: CASSPPQRGLYNEQFF.

This chain uses TRBV2 with TRBJ2-1, with TRBD1 matching 8 bases. CDR1 SNHLY and CDR2 FYNNEI come from the germline V gene. Losses at the gene ends were 3 bases for V and 0 bases for J; bases not matched to a gene: 1. CDR3 size: 15 residues. The CDR3 here is CASSEDRVSYNEQFF. The CDR3 DNA reads as TGTGCCAGCAGTGAGGACAGGGTCTCCTACAATGAGCAGTTCTTC.

This clone was counted between two and nine times. The chain couples TRBV28 to TRBJ1-1, with D possibly being TRBD1 (5 bases). The CDR3 consists of 16 residues. V was clipped by 8 bases and J by 2 bases, with 21 bases between them. Germline V gene data show CDR1 as MDHEN and CDR2 as SYDVKM. Written as DNA, the CDR3 is TGTGCCAGCGTAGGGGCGCTCAGGGTCATAAACACTGAAGCTTTCTTT. This translates into CASVGALRVINTEAFF.

The gene calls are TRBV2 and TRBJ2-3, with TRBD2 as a possible D gene (6 bases). The CDR3 totals 13 residues. The V and J ends lost 6 bases and 6 bases respectively, with 13 bases between them. Germline V gene lookup returns CDR1 SNHLY and CDR2 FYNNEI. The chain's CDR3 is CASRASGEDTQYF. CDR3 in DNA: TGTGCCAGCAGGGCCTCGGGAGAGGATACGCAGTATTTT.

V is TRBV9 and J is TRBJ2-1; D call uncertain. The CDR3 length is 16 residues. CDR1 SGDLS and CDR2 YYNGEE come from the germline V gene. Trimming took off 0 bases at V and 5 bases at J, with 15 bases between the two ends. In DNA form, the CDR3 reads TGTGCCAGCAGCGTAGACTTCGCGGCAACTGACAATGAGCAGTTCTTC. Its protein is CASSVDFAATDNEQFF.

This clone was counted only a few times. For the CDR3, the DNA is TGTGCCAGCAGTTCCGGGACAGGGAGTAGCTACGAGCAGTACTTC. This translates into CASSSGTGSSYEQYF. The gene calls are TRBV28 and TRBJ2-7; 9 bases fit TRBD1. Trimming removed 4 bases from V and 3 bases from J; junction bases left unmatched: 7. CDR1 is MDHEN, CDR2 SYDVKM, per germline. The CDR3 loop spans 15 amino acids.

The chain joins TRBV9 to TRBJ2-7, with D hard to call. Germline assignment: CDR1 SGDLS and CDR2 YYNGEE. The ends were cut back, 4 bases at V and 3 bases at J, with 14 bases in the middle. CDR3 length: 14 amino acids. The CDR3 protein is CASSPHRVDYEQYF. The DNA for the CDR3 is TGTGCCAGCAGCCCTCACCGGGTGGACTACGAGCAGTACTTC.

The V call is TRBV4-1, the J call TRBJ1-3, with a tentative D call TRBD1 (6 bases). The germline V gene has CDR1 MGHRA and CDR2 YSYEKL. The CDR3 covers 19 residues. V was shortened by 1 base and J by 0 bases, with 19 bases between the two germline ends. The CDR3: CASSQAGGPVSLSGNTIYF. The CDR3 DNA follows: TGCGCCAGCAGCCAAGCGGGGGGCCCCGTTTCCCTCTCTGGAAACACCATATATTTT.

The chain carries TRBV5-1 and TRBJ2-4; D is unresolved. V lost 4 bases and J 0 bases, leaving 17 bases between the germline ends. Germline CDR1 reads SGHRS; CDR2 reads YFSETQ. The CDR3 runs to 17 residues. The CDR3 DNA is TGCGCCAGCAGCCTTCACGTTCCTCGACAAGCCAAAAACATTCAGTACTTC. Protein product: CASSLHVPRQAKNIQYF.

The chain uses TRBV6-5 and TRBJ2-1; unclear D gene. CDR3 length equals 15 residues. V dropped 5 bases and J dropped 3 bases, with 14 bases sitting between them. CDR1 and CDR2 (germline): MNHEY, SVGAGI. The CDR3 nucleotides read TGTGCCAGCAGTCTGACTCCGGATCGCTACAATGAGCAGTTCTTC. Residues: CASSLTPDRYNEQFF.

The chain joins TRBV7-9 to TRBJ1-2, with D possibly being TRBD1 (5 bases). Germline assignment: CDR1 SEHNR and CDR2 FQNEAQ (reference sequence). This CDR3 spans 13 amino acids. V was cut by 4 bases and J by 1 base, with 7 bases left in between. The CDR3 sequence is CASSSTDNYGYTF. CDR3 in DNA: TGTGCCAGCAGCTCGACAGATAACTATGGCTACACCTTC.

The chain recombines TRBV6-5 with TRBJ2-5; 7 nucleotides align to TRBD2. This CDR3 has 16 residues. The J segment lost 2 bases and the V segment lost 0 bases, leaving 6 bases of the junction unmatched. Germline V gene data show CDR1 as MNHEY and CDR2 as SVGAGI. The CDR3 loop is CASSYSKGRGQETQYF. CDR3 DNA: TGTGCCAGCAGTTACTCGAAGGGGCGGGGGCAAGAGACCCAGTACTTC.

A single count supports this clone. The chain recombines TRBV5-1 with TRBJ2-1; D is unclear. The CDR3 has 13 residues. With 3 bases removed from V and 5 bases from J, the gap between germline ends came to 9 bases. Germline V CDR1 and CDR2: SGHRS, YFSETQ. The CDR3: CASSSNPNNEQFF. CDR3 nucleotides: TGCGCCAGCAGCTCTAACCCCAACAATGAGCAGTTCTTC. The whole variable domain, remainder taken from reference TRBV5-1 and TRBJ2-1, is KAGVTQTPRYLIKTRGQQVTLSCSPISGHRSVSWYQQTPGQGLQFLFEYFSETQRNKGNFPGRFSGRQFSNSRSEMNVSTLELGDSALYLCASSSNPNNEQFFGPGTRLTVL.

For this clone: A junction boundary mismatches the germline segment, possibly from a read error. The CDR3 is CASSRSGSSRDTQYF. In nucleotides, the CDR3 is TGTGCCAGCAGCAGAAGCGGGAGTAGCAGAGATACGCAGTATTTT. The genes are TRBV7-6 and TRBJ2-3, with 8 bases that match TRBD2. The CDR3 runs to 15 residues. In germline, CDR1 is SGHVS, CDR2 FNYEAQ.

The chain uses TRBV28 and TRBJ1-3; 9 bases are shared with TRBD1. Germline V gene sequence: CDR1 MDHEN, CDR2 SYDVKM. The ends lost 3 bases at V and 2 bases at J; junction bases unmatched: 5. The CDR3 sequence is 16 residues long. For the CDR3, the DNA is TGTGCCAGCAGTTTCGGACAGGGGACCACTGGAAACACCATATATTTT. Its translation: CASSFGQGTTGNTIYF.

V usage is TRBV18 and J usage is TRBJ1-3; D is unclear. Trimming cost V 3 bases and J 5 bases, with 14 bases left between them. Germline values: CDR1 KGHSH, CDR2 LQKENI. The CDR3 spans 15 residues. CDR3: CASSPPLRVRNTIYF. The CDR3 DNA reads TGTGCCAGCTCACCCCCATTGAGGGTGCGAAACACCATATATTTT.

V usage is TRBV18 and J usage is TRBJ2-2, with D perhaps matching TRBD1 (6 bases). Germline V gives CDR1 KGHSH, CDR2 LQKENI. CDR3 length: 15 residues. Deletions cut 4 bases from V and 0 bases from J, with 9 bases between. The CDR3 here is CASSLGQTNTGELFF. The CDR3 region has the DNA TGTGCCAGCTCACTCGGACAGACGAACACCGGGGAGCTGTTTTTT. Looking up the rest from reference TRBV18 and TRBJ2-2 gives the full variable domain: NAGVMQNPRHLVRRRGQEARLRCSPMKGHSHVYWYRQLPEEGLKFMVYLQKENIIDESGMPKERFSAEFPKEGPSILRIQQVVRGDSAAYFCASSLGQTNTGELFFGEGSRLTVL.

The chain recombines TRBV19 with TRBJ2-7, with 7 bases lining up with TRBD2. V shed 7 bases, J shed 3 bases, and the junction held 15 bases outside the gene matches. The germline CDR1 and CDR2 sequences are LNHDA and SQIVND (reference sequence). CDR3 length equals 16 residues. CDR3 protein: CASKPSGPTRGYEQYF. The CDR3 nucleotides are TGTGCCAGTAAGCCTAGCGGCCCGACGAGGGGCTACGAGCAGTACTTC.

The chain uses TRBV5-1 and TRBJ2-7; perhaps TRBD1 as D (6 bases). Per germline, CDR1 SGHRS and CDR2 YFSETQ. The CDR3 contains 15 residues. Trimming shortened V by 3 bases and J by 6 bases, and 19 bases separated the two germline ends. In DNA, the CDR3 is TGCGCCAGCAGCTCGATGGCAGGGGATTTTGGCGAGCAGTACTTC. Amino acids: CASSSMAGDFGEQYF.

The chain employs TRBV18 and TRBJ2-1; D is unresolved. This CDR3 has 17 amino acids. CDR1 is KGHSH, CDR2 LQKENI, per germline. V lost 2 bases, J lost 0 bases, and 14 bases lay in between. DNA for the CDR3: TGTGCCAGCTCACCAGTCCCCCTTCTTAGCTCCTACAATGAGCAGTTCTTC. Its protein is CASSPVPLLSSYNEQFF.

This chain links TRBV6-1 with TRBJ1-3; perhaps TRBD1 as D (5 bases). The CDR3 totals 14 residues. Germline-derived CDR1 and CDR2 are MNHNS and SASEGT. Trimming removed 3 bases at V and 4 bases at J, with 10 bases between. This chain's CDR3 is CASSESGSGNTIYF. In DNA, the CDR3 is TGTGCCAGCAGTGAGTCAGGGTCGGGAAACACCATATATTTT.